This T cell receptor beta chain came from a study of early T cells in non-severe SARS-CoV-2 infection. Across the study: Chains were not paired, and sequencing was done on bulk RNA from unsorted whole blood. The study's findings and limits: Matching with VDJdb favored anti-spike CD8 responses (missing private and CD4 specificities).

On this clonotype: Its specificity is not known.

Individually, cDNA molecules had unique molecular identifiers attached to them. Each CDR3 protein gets one entry after TCRdb re-called the 5' RACE reads with MiXCR. This sample has about 72,000 distinct CDR3 sequences, with over 9.5% found just once. Looked up from germline, CDR1 is LGHDT and CDR2 is YNNKEL (reference sequence). CDR3 length: 16 amino acids. Trimming took 1 base from V and 4 from J; bases not matched to a gene: 8. The chain links TRBV3-1 to TRBJ2-3, with 7 bases identical to TRBD1. The source is an adult who was a healthcare worker with PCR-confirmed SARS-CoV-2 infection or an uninfected control (not recorded which). This material consisted of whole blood, taken at baseline. CDR3 loop: CASSQGRRQGADTQYF. CDR3 nucleotides: TGTGCCAGCAGCCAAGGGCGGAGACAGGGTGCAGATACGCAGTATTTT.